The rows below give T cell receptor beta chains drawn from one sample of a study of T cell repertoires in cytomegalovirus infection. Via MiXCR, TCRdb re-called the reads, giving one row per CDR3 protein. The sample contains hundreds of thousands of distinct CDR3 sequences, 30% to 35% of which appear only once. These receptors have no known antigen. The sequences come from cultured PBMCs, collected from culture after CMV antigen stimulation. Source of these receptors: a human donor in good health (CMV status not recorded). Some clones in this sample may be carry-over from other donors' samples. The CDR3 runs from the conserved cysteine through the conserved F or W. A D gene is named only where the DNA matches it firmly. Rows give clone size only sometimes, using once, few, many, or a class for an expanded clone.

v_call,j_call,clone_size,d_call,cdr3_nt,cdr3_aa
TRBV6-8,TRBJ2-7,NA,NA,TGTGCCAGCAACCTAATAGCGAGCTACGAGCAGTACTTC,CASNLIASYEQYF
TRBV28,TRBJ1-6,few,NA,TGTGCCAGCAGTTTTAGATCACCCCTCCACTTT,CASSFRSPLHF
TRBV12-3/TRBV12-4,TRBJ1-2,NA,NA,TGTGCCAGCGTTTCCGGGGCCTCCTATGGCTACACCTTC,CASVSGASYGYTF
TRBV7-8,TRBJ1-3,NA,NA,TGTGCCAGCAGCCCCCCAGGGGCCTCTGGAAACACCATATATTTT,CASSPPGASGNTIYF
TRBV7-2,TRBJ2-7,many,NA,TGTGCCAGCAGCCCGTTAGGGGGGGGGACGGAAACCTACGAGCAGTACTTC,CASSPLGGGTETYEQYF
TRBV7-2,TRBJ2-1,many,TRBD2,TGTGCCAGCAGCTTACAGACTAGCATCAATGAGCAGTTCTTC,CASSLQTSINEQFF
TRBV6-1,TRBJ2-3,NA,NA,TGTGCCAGCACCCCGGGACACCACAGGACAGATACGCAGTATTTT,CASTPGHHRTDTQYF
TRBV28,TRBJ2-5,NA,TRBD2,TGTGCCAGCAGGCGACTAGCGGGGGCTAAAGAGACCCAGTACTTC,CASRRLAGAKETQYF
TRBV7-9,TRBJ2-1,NA,NA,TGTGCCAGCAGCTTAGTGCGCGCAATGATTTACAATGAGCAGTTCTTC,CASSLVRAMIYNEQFF
TRBV19,TRBJ2-5,NA,TRBD1,TGTGCCAGTAAAGGGACAGTCCAAGAGACCCAGTACTTC,CASKGTVQETQYF
TRBV14,TRBJ1-1,NA,NA,TGTGCCAGCAGCCAAGATCCGACGGTGAACACTGAAGCTTTCTTT,CASSQDPTVNTEAFF
TRBV9,TRBJ2-7,NA,NA,TGTGCCAGCAGCGGAGAAGACAGGCGGAGCGAGCAGTACTTC,CASSGEDRRSEQYF
TRBV12-3/TRBV12-4,TRBJ2-1,few,NA,TGTGCCAGCAGTTCTCAATCAGGTGGCTCCTACAATGAGCAGTTCTTC,CASSSQSGGSYNEQFF
TRBV4-3,TRBJ2-2,NA,TRBD2,TGCGCCAGCAGCACCCACCGACTAGCGGGAGGTGGAGGGGAGCTGTTTTTT,CASSTHRLAGGGGELFF
TRBV7-6,TRBJ2-1,few,NA,TGTGCCAGCAGCTTAGCGTCCCACCAGTCTCCCCTTCATGAGCAGTTCTTC,CASSLASHQSPLHEQFF
TRBV23-1,TRBJ2-7,few,TRBD1,TGCGCCAGCAGTCCCCGACAGGGCTCCGAGCAGTACTTC,CASSPRQGSEQYF
TRBV2,TRBJ2-6,NA,NA,TGTGCCAGCAGGCCGAGACAGGTCCTCTCTGGGGCCAACGTCCTGACTTTC,CASRPRQVLSGANVLTF
TRBV2,TRBJ2-2,NA,TRBD2,TGTGCCAGCAGACTAGCGGGAACCACCGGGGAGCTGTTTTTT,CASRLAGTTGELFF
TRBV11-2,TRBJ2-1,few,TRBD2,TGTGCCAGCAGTCCGACTAGCGGGAAAGTCAATGAGCAGTTCTTC,CASSPTSGKVNEQFF
TRBV18,TRBJ1-2,NA,NA,TGTGCCAGCTCACCGGAGACTTCAGGGAACGATGGCTACACCTTC,CASSPETSGNDGYTF
TRBV27,TRBJ2-5,many,NA,TGTGCCAGCAGCCCCGAAATTGGGGTTCCGGAGACCCAGTACTTC,CASSPEIGVPETQYF
TRBV12-3/TRBV12-4,TRBJ1-2,NA,NA,TGTGCCAGCAGTCCGTATGGTAACTATGGCTACACCTTC,CASSPYGNYGYTF
TRBV7-9,TRBJ2-2,NA,NA,TGTGCCAGCAGCTGGGCGACGAACACCGGGGAGCTGTTTTTT,CASSWATNTGELFF
TRBV20-1,TRBJ1-2,NA,TRBD1,TGCAGTGCAACCGGGACAGGGCTTCCTAGCTATGGCTACACCTTC,CSATGTGLPSYGYTF
TRBV11-2,TRBJ2-2,few,NA,TGTGCCAGCAGCTTACGGCAGGGGGGACTGGCGGAACTCGGGGAGCTGTTTTTT,CASSLRQGGLAELGELFF
TRBV19,TRBJ2-5,NA,NA,TGTGCCAGTAGTCGGAGGGGGGGGAGTGAAGAGACCCAGTACTTC,CASSRRGGSEETQYF
TRBV12-3/TRBV12-4,TRBJ1-2,few,NA,TGTGCCAGCAGTGCGGACGGTGGCTACACCTTC,CASSADGGYTF
TRBV23-1,TRBJ1-5,NA,NA,TGCGCCAGCAGTCAATCGAATCTTGGTACGGGCCCCCAGCATTTT,CASSQSNLGTGPQHF
TRBV4-1,TRBJ2-1,NA,TRBD2,TGCGCCAGCAGCCGACTTCTAGCGGGAGTCAATGAGCAGTTCTTC,CASSRLLAGVNEQFF
TRBV6-8,TRBJ2-2,NA,TRBD1,TGTGCCAGCAGTCGCCGGGACAGGGGGCCCAAACGAGCCACCGGGGAGCTGTTTTTT,CASSRRDRGPKRATGELFF
TRBV19,TRBJ1-5,NA,NA,TGTGCCAGTAGTATATGGGACCCCCGGGAGCCCCAGCATTTT,CASSIWDPREPQHF
TRBV11-2,TRBJ2-5,few,NA,TGTGCCAGCAGCTTAGGGCGCGACTCACATCGTTTGGAGACCCAGTACTTC,CASSLGRDSHRLETQYF
TRBV7-2,TRBJ2-4,NA,NA,TGTGCCAGCAGCCCTAGCCCGGGGTGGCAAAACATTCAGTACTTC,CASSPSPGWQNIQYF
TRBV6-2/TRBV6-3,TRBJ2-2,NA,NA,TGTGCCACCATCGTGGCTAGTCCTAGTGGCACCGGGGAGCTGTTTTTT,CATIVASPSGTGELFF
TRBV20-1,TRBJ2-3,NA,TRBD2,TGCAGTGCTAGCCAGGTGACTAGCGGATTTACAGATACGCAGTATTTT,CSASQVTSGFTDTQYF
TRBV12-3/TRBV12-4,TRBJ1-3,NA,TRBD1,TGTGCCAGCGGACAGGATCCAAACACCATATATTTT,CASGQDPNTIYF
TRBV10-3,TRBJ2-1,NA,NA,TGTGCCATCAGTGATGAGGGATCCTTTTTCTACAATGAGCAGTTCTTC,CAISDEGSFFYNEQFF
TRBV12-3/TRBV12-4,TRBJ1-3,NA,NA,TGTGCCAGCAGTATCCTTACAGAGGCAAGCTCTGGAAACACCATATATTTT,CASSILTEASSGNTIYF
TRBV7-2,TRBJ2-1,few,NA,TGTGCCAGCAGCTTAAGGAGTGGGTCTTTAAAGAGGTTCTTC,CASSLRSGSLKRFF
TRBV7-6,TRBJ2-5,many,NA,TGTGCCAGCAGCTTAGCGTCCGCGGGTGGGGGCATAGAGACCCAGTACTTC,CASSLASAGGGIETQYF
TRBV14,TRBJ2-5,NA,NA,TGTGCCAGCAGCCAAAGGGGGGGAGCGGAGACCCAGTACTTC,CASSQRGGAETQYF
TRBV19,TRBJ2-5,few,TRBD1,TGTGCCAGTAACCGACAGGGGGGAGAGACCCAGTACTTC,CASNRQGGETQYF
TRBV7-2,TRBJ1-5,few,NA,TGTGCCAGCAGCTTAATGGGGGGGGCGGGTAATCAGCCCCAGCATTTT,CASSLMGGAGNQPQHF
TRBV2,TRBJ2-3,NA,NA,TGTGCCAGCTCACCGTACGCAGATACGCAGTATTTT,CASSPYADTQYF
TRBV7-6,TRBJ2-7,few,NA,TGTGCCAGCAGCTTAGCAATAGGCTACGAGCAGTACTTC,CASSLAIGYEQYF